Here is one T cell receptor (beta chain) with its context. Its antigen is undetermined. CDR1 is SGHRS and CDR2 is YFSETQ in the germline V gene. The CDR3 is made up of 14 amino acids. The ends lost 4 bases at V and 4 bases at J; junction bases unmatched: 5. The data were obtained in a study of cytomegalovirus exposure and HLA in healthy donors. The study's findings and limits: Rare TCR sequences dominated, though some public TCRs recurred in many donors. The TCR clusters that emerged in the first cohort tended, a later analysis found, to co-occur in the approximately 110 validation repertoires.

Only in-frame clones appear in the TCRdb table, and some are missing; sequencing was by immunoSEQ multiplex PCR. The sample consists of 110,000 to 150,000 clones, about 94% of them appearing once. The clonotype originates from a man younger than 35 in good health and CMV-seropositive. This chain connects TRBV5-1 to TRBJ2-7, with 10 bases fitting TRBD1. Sequencing was done on a sample of PBMCs. This CDR3 reads CASSPTGGLYEQYF. As DNA, the CDR3 is TGCGCCAGCAGCCCGACAGGGGGCTTGTACGAGCAGTACTTC.